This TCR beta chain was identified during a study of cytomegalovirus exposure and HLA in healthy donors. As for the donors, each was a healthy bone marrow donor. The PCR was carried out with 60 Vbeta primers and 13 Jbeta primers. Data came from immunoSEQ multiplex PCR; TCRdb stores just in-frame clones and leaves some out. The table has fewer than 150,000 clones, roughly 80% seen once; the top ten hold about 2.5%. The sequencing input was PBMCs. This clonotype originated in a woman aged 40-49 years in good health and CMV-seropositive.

The CDR3 DNA follows: TGTGCCTGGAGTAACAGGGGGCGCGGCGGCTACACCTTC. Protein: CAWSNRGRGGYTF. This chain links TRBV30 with TRBJ1-2; 9 bases fit TRBD1. J gave up 8 bases and V 2 bases, and 6 bases lay outside the gene matches. Germline lookup yields CDR1 GTSNPN and CDR2 SVGIG (reference sequence). CDR3 length: 13 amino acids.